This TCR beta chain was captured by sequencing in a study of T cell responses to AZD1222 COVID-19 vaccine. Overall study results and limits: Once two AZD1222 doses were given, Spike-specific TCR breadth and depth went up. None of the repertoires were sampled until the peak T cell response had passed. Spike as a whole was targeted by vaccine-associated CD4 TCRs, dominant at 160-218 and 743-854. Donors in the cohort were predominantly white British and more often female, and clonal diversity was possibly underestimated.

The CDR3 sequence is 14 residues long. From germline, CDR1 is LNHDA and CDR2 SQIVND (reference sequence). The ends were cut back, 8 bases at V and 2 bases at J, with 15 bases in the middle. To note about this clone: Its antigen remains unknown.

The repertoire was sequenced with immunoSEQ multiplex PCR; TCRdb's copy has only in-frame clones and lacks some. The sample includes 150,000 to 170,000 clones, about 87% of them seen just once. This TCR derives from an adult in good health. The sequenced sample was peripheral blood, obtained on day 0 of AZD1222 vaccination. The rearrangement links TRBV19 to TRBJ1-2, with D possibly being TRBD1 (5 bases). CDR3 residues: CASLPQAINYGYTF. The CDR3 bases are TGTGCCAGTCTCCCACAGGCGATAAACTATGGCTACACCTTC.